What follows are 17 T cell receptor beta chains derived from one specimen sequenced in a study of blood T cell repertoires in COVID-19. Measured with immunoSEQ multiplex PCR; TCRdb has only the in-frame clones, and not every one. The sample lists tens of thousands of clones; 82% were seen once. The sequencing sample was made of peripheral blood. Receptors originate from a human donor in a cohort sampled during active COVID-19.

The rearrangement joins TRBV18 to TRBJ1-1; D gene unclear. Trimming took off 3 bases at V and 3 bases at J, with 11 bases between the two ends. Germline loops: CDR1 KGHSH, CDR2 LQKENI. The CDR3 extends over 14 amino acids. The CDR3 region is CASSPPTVHTEAFF. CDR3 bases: TGTGCCAGCTCACCGCCCACAGTACACACTGAAGCTTTCTTT.

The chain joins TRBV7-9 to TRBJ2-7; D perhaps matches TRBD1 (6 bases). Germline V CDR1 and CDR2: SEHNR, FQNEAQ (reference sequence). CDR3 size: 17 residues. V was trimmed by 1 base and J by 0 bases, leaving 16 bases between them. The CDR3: CASSLGLGHRDSYEQYF. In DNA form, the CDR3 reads TGTGCCAGCAGCTTAGGTTTGGGACACCGAGACTCCTACGAGCAGTACTTC.

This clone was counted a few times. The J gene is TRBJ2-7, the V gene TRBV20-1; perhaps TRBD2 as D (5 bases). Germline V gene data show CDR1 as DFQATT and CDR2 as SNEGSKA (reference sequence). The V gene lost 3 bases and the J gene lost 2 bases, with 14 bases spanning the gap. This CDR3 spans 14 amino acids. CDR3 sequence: CSASSSGYTYEQYF. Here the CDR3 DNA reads TGCAGTGCTAGTTCCAGCGGCTATACCTACGAGCAGTACTTC.

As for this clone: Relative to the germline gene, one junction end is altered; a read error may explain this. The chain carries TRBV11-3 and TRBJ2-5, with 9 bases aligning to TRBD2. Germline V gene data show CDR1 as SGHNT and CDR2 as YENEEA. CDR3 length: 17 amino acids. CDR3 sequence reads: CASSPQAGGSGMEIQYF. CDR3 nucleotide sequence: TGTGCCAGCAGCCCTCAGGCGGGAGGGAGCGGTATGGAGATCCAGTACTTC.

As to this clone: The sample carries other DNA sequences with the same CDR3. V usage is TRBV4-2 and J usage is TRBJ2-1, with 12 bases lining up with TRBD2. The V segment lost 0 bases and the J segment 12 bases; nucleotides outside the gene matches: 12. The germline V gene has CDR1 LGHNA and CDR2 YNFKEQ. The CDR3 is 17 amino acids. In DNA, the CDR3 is TGTGCCAGCAGCCAAGATCGGCGGCTAGCGGGGGGGGGTCCGCAGTTCTTC. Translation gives CASSQDRRLAGGGPQFF.

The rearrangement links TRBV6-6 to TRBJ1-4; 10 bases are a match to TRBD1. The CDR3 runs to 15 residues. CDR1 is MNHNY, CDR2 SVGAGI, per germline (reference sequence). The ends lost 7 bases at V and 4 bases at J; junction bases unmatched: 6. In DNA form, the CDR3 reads TGTGCCAGCATAGGGACAGGGGTCTATAATGAAAAACTGTTTTTT. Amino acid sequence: CASIGTGVYNEKLFF.

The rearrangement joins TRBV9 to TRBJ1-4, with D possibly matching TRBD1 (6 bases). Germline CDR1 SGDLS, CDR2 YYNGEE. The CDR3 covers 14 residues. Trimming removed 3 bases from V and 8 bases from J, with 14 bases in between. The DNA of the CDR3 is TGTGCCAGCAGCGCCACGGCTAGGGGGGAAAAACTGTTTTTT. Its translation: CASSATARGEKLFF.

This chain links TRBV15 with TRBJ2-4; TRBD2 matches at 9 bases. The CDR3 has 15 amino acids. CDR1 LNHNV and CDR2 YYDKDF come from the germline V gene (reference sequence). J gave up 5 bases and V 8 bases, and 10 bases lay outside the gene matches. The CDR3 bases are TGTGCCACCTCCCCGGGCGGGGGGGCTCAAAACATTCAGTACTTC. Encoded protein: CATSPGGGAQNIQYF.

This chain's CDR3 is CASSLVGQGPQETQYF. CDR3 coding DNA: TGCGCCAGCAGCTTGGTGGGACAGGGGCCCCAAGAGACCCAGTACTTC. The chain recombines TRBV5-1 with TRBJ2-5; 10 positions match TRBD1. This CDR3 is built from 16 residues. Trimming took 0 bases from V and 1 from J; bases not matched to a gene: 3. CDR1 is SGHRS and CDR2 is YFSETQ in the germline V gene.

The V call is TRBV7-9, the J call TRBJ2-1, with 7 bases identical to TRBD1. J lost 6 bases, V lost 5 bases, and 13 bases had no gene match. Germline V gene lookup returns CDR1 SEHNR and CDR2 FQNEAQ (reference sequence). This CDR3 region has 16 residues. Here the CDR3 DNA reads TGTGCCAGCAGCCCCCGACAGGGAATAACAGGCAATGAGCAGTTCTTC. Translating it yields CASSPRQGITGNEQFF.

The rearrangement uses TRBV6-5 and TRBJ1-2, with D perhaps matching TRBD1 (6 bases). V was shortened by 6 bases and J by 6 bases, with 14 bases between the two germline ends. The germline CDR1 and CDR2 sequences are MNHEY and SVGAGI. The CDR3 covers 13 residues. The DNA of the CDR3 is TGTGCCAGCAGGAAACAGGGTACCCATGGCTACACCTTC. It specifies CASRKQGTHGYTF.

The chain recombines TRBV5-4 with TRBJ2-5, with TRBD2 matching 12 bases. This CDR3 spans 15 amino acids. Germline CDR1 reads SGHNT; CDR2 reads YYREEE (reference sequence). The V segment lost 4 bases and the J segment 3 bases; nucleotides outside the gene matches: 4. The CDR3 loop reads CASSQWTSGEETQYF. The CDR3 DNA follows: TGTGCCAGCAGCCAGTGGACTAGCGGGGAAGAGACCCAGTACTTC. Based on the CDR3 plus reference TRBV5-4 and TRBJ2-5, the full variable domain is ETGVTQSPTHLIKTRGQQVTLRCSSQSGHNTVSWYQQALGQGPQFIFQYYREEENGRGNFPPRFSGLQFPNYSSELNVNALELDDSALYLCASSQWTSGEETQYFGPGTRLLVL.

The CDR3 is CATSPDRGVGYTF. The CDR3 DNA is TGTGCCACCAGCCCGGACAGAGGCGTGGGCTACACCTTC. This chain joins TRBV15 and TRBJ1-2; the D gene is possibly TRBD1 (6 bases). CDR3 length: 13 amino acids. The V and J ends lost 5 bases and 8 bases respectively, with 15 bases between them. The V gene's germline CDR1 is LNHNV and CDR2 YYDKDF (reference sequence).

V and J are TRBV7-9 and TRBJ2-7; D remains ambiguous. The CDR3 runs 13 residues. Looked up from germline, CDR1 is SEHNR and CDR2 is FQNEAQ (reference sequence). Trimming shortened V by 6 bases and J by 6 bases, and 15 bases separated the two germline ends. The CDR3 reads CASRATSAGEQYF. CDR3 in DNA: TGTGCCAGCAGGGCGACTTCGGCCGGCGAGCAGTACTTC.

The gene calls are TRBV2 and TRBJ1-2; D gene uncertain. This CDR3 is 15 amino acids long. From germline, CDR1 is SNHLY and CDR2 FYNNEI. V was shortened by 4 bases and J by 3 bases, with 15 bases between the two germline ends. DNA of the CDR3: TGTGCCAGCAGTGCCGGGAGGCAGCCCTACTATGGCTACACCTTC. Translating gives CASSAGRQPYYGYTF.

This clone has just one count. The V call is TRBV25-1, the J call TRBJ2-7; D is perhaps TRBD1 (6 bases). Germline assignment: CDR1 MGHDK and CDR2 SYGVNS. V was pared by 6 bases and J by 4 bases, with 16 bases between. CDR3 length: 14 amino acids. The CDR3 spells CASRDSNPSYEQYF. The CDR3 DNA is TGTGCCAGCAGGGACAGCAATCCATCATACGAGCAGTACTTC.

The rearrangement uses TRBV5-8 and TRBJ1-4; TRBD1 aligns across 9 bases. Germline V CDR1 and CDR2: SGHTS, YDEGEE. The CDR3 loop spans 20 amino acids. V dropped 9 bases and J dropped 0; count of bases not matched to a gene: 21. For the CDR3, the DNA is TGTGCCACCGAAGCTTGCCCCTACAAAACAGGGGGCCCAACTAATGAAAAACTGTTTTTT. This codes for CATEACPYKTGGPTNEKLFF.